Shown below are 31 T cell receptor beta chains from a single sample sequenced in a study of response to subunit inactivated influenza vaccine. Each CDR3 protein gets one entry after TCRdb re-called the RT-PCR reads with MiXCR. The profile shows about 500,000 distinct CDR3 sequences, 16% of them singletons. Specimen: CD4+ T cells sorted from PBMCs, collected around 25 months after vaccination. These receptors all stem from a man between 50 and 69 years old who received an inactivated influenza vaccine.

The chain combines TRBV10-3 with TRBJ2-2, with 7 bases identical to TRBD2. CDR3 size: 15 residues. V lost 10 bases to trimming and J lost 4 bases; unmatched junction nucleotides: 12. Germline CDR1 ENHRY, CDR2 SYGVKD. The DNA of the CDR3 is TGTGCCAGTAAACCTAGCGGCCCGGGCACCGGGGAGCTGTTTTTT. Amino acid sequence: CASKPSGPGTGELFF.

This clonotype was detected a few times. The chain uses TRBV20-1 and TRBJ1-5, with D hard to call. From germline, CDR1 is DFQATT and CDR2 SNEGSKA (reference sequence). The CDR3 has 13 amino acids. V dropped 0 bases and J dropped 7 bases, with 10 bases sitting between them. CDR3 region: CSARDSGGQPQHF. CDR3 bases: TGCAGTGCTAGAGATTCCGGCGGGCAGCCCCAGCATTTT.

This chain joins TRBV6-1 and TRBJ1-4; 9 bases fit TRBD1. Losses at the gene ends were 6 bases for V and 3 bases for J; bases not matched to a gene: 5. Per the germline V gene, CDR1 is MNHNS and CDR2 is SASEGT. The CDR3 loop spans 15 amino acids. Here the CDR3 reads CASRTGGAANEKLFF. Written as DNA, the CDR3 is TGTGCCAGCAGAACAGGGGGCGCGGCTAATGAAAAACTGTTTTTT.

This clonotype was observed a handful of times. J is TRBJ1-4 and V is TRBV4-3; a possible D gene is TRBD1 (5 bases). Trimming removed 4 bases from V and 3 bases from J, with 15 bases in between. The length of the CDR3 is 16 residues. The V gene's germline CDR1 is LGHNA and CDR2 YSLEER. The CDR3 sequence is CASSPQGTGPNEKLFF. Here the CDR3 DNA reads TGCGCCAGCAGCCCCCAGGGTACAGGTCCTAATGAAAAACTGTTTTTT.

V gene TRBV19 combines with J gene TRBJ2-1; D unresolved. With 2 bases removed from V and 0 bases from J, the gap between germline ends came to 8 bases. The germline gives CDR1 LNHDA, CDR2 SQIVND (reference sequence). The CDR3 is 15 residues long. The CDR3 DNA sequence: TGTGCCAGTAGTATAACGGTGAGCTCCTACAATGAGCAGTTCTTC. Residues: CASSITVSSYNEQFF.

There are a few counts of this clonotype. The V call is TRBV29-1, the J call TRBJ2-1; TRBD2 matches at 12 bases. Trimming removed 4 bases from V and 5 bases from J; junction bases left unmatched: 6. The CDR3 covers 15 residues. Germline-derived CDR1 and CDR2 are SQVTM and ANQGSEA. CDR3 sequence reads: CSVAASGGAHNEQFF. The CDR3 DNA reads TGCAGCGTTGCTGCTAGCGGGGGGGCCCACAATGAGCAGTTCTTC.

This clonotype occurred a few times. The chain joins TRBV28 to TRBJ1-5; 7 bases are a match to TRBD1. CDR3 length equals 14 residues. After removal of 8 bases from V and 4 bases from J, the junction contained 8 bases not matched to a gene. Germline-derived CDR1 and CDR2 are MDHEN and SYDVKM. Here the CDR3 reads CASGPGTANQPQHF. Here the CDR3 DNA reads TGTGCCAGCGGCCCTGGGACAGCAAATCAGCCCCAGCATTTT.

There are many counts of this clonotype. The CDR3 DNA reads TGCGCCAGCAGCCTTCAGGGGGCCCAGGCCGGGGAGCTGTTTTTT. This translates into CASSLQGAQAGELFF. The chain joins TRBV5-1 to TRBJ2-2; TRBD1 matches at 8 bases. The CDR3 spans 15 residues. With 4 bases clipped from V and 6 bases from J, the junction kept 8 bases outside the gene matches. Germline CDR1 reads SGHRS; CDR2 reads YFSETQ.

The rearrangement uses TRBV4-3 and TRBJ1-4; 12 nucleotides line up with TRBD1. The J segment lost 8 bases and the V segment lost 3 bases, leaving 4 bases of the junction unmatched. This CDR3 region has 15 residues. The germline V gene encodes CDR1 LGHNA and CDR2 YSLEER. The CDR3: CASSHTGTGGEKLFF. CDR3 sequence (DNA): TGCGCCAGCAGCCATACCGGGACAGGGGGCGAAAAACTGTTTTTT.

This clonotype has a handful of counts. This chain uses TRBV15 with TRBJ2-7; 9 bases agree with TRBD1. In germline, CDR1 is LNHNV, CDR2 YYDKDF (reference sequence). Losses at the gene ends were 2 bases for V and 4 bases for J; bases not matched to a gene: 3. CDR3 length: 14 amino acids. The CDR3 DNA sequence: TGTGCCACCAGCAGAAGACAGGGGGAGTACGAGCAGTACTTC. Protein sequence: CATSRRQGEYEQYF.

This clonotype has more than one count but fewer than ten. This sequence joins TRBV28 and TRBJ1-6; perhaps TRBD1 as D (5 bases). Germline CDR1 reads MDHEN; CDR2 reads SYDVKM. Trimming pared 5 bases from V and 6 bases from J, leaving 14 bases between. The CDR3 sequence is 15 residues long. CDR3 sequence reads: CASSLARALNSPLHF. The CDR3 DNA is TGTGCCAGCAGTCTGGCCAGGGCCCTTAATTCACCCCTCCACTTT.

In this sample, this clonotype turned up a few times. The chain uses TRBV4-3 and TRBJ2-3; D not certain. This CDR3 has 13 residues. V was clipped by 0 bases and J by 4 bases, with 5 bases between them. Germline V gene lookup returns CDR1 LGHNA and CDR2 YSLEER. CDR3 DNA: TGCGCCAGCAGCCAAGATATTGCAGATACGCAGTATTTT. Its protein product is CASSQDIADTQYF.

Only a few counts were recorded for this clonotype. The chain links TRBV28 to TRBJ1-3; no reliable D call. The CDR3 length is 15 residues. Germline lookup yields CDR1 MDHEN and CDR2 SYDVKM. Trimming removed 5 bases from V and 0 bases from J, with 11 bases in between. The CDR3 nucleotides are TGTGCCAGCAGTAGTTTAACGGTCTCTGGAAACACCATATATTTT. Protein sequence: CASSSLTVSGNTIYF.

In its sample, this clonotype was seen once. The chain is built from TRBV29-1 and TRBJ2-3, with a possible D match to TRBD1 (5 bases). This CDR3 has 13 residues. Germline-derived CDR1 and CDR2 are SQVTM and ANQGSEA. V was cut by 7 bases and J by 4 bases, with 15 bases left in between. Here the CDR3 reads CSGLSGPADTQYF. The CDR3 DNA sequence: TGCAGCGGGTTGTCAGGGCCGGCAGATACGCAGTATTTT.

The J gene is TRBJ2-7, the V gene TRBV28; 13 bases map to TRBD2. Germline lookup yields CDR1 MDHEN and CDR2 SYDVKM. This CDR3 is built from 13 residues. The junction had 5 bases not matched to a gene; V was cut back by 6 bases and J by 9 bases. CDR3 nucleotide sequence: TGTGCCAGCAGGGGACTAGCGGGAAATCGGCAGTACTTC. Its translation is CASRGLAGNRQYF.

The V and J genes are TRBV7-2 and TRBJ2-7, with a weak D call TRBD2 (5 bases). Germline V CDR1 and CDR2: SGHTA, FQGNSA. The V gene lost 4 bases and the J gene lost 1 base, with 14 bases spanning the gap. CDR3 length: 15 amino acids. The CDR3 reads CASSYKAVPSYEQYF. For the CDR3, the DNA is TGTGCCAGCAGCTATAAAGCGGTTCCGTCCTACGAGCAGTACTTC. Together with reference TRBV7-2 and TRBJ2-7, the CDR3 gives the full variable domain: GAGVSQSPSNKVTEKGKDVELRCDPISGHTALYWYRQSLGQGLEFLIYFQGNSAPDKSGLPSDRFSAERTGGSVSTLTIQRTQQEDSAVYLCASSYKAVPSYEQYFGPGTRLTVT.

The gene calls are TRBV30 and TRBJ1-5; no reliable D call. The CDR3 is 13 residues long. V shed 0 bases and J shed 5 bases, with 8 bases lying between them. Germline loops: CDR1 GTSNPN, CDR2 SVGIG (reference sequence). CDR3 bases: TGTGCCTGGAGTGTACTCTTCGATCAGCCCCAGCATTTT. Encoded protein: CAWSVLFDQPQHF.

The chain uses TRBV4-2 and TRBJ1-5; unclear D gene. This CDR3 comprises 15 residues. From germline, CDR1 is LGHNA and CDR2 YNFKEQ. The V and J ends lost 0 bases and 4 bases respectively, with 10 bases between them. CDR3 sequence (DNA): TGTGCCAGCAGCCAAGATAGGGCTTCTAATCAGCCCCAGCATTTT. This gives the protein CASSQDRASNQPQHF.

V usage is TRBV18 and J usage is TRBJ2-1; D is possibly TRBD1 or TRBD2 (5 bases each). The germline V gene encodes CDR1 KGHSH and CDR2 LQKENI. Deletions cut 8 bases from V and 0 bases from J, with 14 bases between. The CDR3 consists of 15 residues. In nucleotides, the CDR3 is TGTGCCAGCCGAGAGGGGCAGAGCTCCTACAATGAGCAGTTCTTC. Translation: CASREGQSSYNEQFF.

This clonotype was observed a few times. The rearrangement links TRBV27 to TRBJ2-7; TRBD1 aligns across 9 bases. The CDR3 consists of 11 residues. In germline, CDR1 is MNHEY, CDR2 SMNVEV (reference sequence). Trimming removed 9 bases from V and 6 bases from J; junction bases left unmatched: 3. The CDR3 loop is CARGQGGEQYF. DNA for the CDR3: TGTGCCAGGGGACAGGGCGGCGAGCAGTACTTC.

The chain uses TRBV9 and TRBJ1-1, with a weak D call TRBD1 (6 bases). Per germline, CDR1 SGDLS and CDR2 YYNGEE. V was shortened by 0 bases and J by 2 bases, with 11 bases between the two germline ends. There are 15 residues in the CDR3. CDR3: CASSVGDGGNTEAFF. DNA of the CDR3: TGTGCCAGCAGCGTAGGGGATGGGGGCAACACTGAAGCTTTCTTT.

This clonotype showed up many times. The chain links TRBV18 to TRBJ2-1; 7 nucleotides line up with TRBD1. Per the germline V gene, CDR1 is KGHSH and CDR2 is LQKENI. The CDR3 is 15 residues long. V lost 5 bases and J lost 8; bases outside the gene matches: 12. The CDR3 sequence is CASSVRQGVIDEQFF. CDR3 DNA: TGTGCCAGCTCAGTCCGCCAGGGGGTTATAGATGAGCAGTTCTTC.

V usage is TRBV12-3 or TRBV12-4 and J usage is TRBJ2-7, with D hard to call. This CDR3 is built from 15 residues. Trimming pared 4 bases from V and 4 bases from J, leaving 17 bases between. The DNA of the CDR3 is TGTGCCAGCAGTTCCCTTGGCGGCAGAAGATACGAGCAGTACTTC. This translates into CASSSLGGRRYEQYF.

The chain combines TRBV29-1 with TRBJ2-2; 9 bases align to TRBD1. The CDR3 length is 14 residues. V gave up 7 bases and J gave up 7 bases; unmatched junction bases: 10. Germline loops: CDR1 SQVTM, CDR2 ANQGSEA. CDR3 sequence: CSARGTGQGGELFF. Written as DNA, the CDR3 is TGCAGCGCCCGGGGGACAGGGCAGGGCGGGGAGCTGTTTTTT.

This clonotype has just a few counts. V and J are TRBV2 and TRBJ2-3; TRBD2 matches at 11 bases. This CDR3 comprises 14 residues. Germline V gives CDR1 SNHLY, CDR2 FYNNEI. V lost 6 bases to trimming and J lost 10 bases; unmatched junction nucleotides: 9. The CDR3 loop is CASSPTSGSESQYF. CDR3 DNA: TGTGCCAGCAGCCCAACTAGCGGGAGTGAATCGCAGTATTTT.

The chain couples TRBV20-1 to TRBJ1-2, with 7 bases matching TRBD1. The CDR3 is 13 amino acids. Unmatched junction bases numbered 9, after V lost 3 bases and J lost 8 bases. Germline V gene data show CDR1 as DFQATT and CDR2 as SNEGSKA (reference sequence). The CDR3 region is CSASPPTGEGYTF. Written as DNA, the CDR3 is TGCAGTGCTAGCCCACCTACAGGGGAAGGCTACACCTTC.

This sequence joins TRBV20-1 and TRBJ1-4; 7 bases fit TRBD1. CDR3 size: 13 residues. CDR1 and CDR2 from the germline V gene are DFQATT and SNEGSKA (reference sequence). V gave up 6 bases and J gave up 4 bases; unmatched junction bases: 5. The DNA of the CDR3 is TGCAGTGCAAGGGACAGAAATAATGAAAAACTGTTTTTT. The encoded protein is CSARDRNNEKLFF.

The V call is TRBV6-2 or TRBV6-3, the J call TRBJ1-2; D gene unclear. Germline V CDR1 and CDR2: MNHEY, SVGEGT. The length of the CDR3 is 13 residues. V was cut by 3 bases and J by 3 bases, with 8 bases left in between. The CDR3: CASSYQSYYGYTF. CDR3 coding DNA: TGTGCCAGCAGTTATCAGAGTTACTATGGCTACACCTTC.

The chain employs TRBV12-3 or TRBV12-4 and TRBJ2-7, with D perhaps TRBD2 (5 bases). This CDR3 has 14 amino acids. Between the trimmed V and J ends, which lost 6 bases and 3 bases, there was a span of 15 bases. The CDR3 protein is CASRIDGLSYEQYF. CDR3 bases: TGTGCCAGCAGGATTGACGGACTTAGCTACGAGCAGTACTTC.

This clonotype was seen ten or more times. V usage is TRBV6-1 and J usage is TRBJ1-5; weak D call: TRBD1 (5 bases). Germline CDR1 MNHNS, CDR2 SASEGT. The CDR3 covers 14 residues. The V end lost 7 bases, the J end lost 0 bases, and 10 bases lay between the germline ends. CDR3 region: CASTGGTSNQPQHF. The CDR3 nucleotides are TGTGCCAGCACGGGGGGGACTAGCAATCAGCCCCAGCATTTT.

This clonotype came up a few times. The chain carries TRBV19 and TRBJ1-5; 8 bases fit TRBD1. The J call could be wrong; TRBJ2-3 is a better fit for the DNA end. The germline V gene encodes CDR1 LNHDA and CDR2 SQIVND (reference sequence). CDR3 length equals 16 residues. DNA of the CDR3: TGTGCCAGTAGTACCGTGATGAGACAGGGGAATCAGCCCCAGTATTTT. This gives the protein CASSTVMRQGNQPQYF.